These 12 T cell receptor beta chains originate from one sample sequenced in a study of blood T cell repertoires in COVID-19. Here immunoSEQ multiplex PCR was the method, and the copy in TCRdb shows in-frame clones only, minus some. The sample includes some 350,000 clones, roughly 87% seen only once; the top ten take 2.5% to 3%. What was sequenced was PBMCs or T cells enriched from blood (not recorded which). The source is a woman in her 30s who had recovered from COVID-19.

This clone was counted a single time. The chain is built from TRBV7-9 and TRBJ1-4, with D possibly matching TRBD1 (6 bases). Trimming shortened V by 5 bases and J by 8 bases, and 18 bases separated the two germline ends. There are 15 residues in the CDR3. Germline V gene lookup returns CDR1 SEHNR and CDR2 FQNEAQ (reference sequence). The CDR3 region is CASSPPGRGNEKLFF. The DNA for the CDR3 is TGTGCCAGCAGCCCCCCGGGCAGGGGTAACGAAAAACTGTTTTTT.

The chain has TRBV5-1 and TRBJ1-4; D may be TRBD1 (6 bases). This CDR3 is built from 15 residues. With 3 bases removed from V and 3 bases from J, the gap between germline ends came to 12 bases. Germline V gene sequence: CDR1 SGHRS, CDR2 YFSETQ. The CDR3 sequence is CASSWLGGPNEKLFF. CDR3 bases: TGCGCCAGCAGCTGGCTGGGGGGGCCTAATGAAAAACTGTTTTTT. Full variable domain (missing parts from reference TRBV5-1 and TRBJ1-4): KAGVTQTPRYLIKTRGQQVTLSCSPISGHRSVSWYQQTPGQGLQFLFEYFSETQRNKGNFPGRFSGRQFSNSRSEMNVSTLELGDSALYLCASSWLGGPNEKLFFGSGTQLSVL.

The chain recombines TRBV28 with TRBJ2-7; 8 bases fit TRBD1. After removal of 4 bases from V and 0 bases from J, the junction contained 5 bases not matched to a gene. CDR1 and CDR2 (germline): MDHEN, SYDVKM. The CDR3 sequence is 15 residues long. CDR3 nucleotide sequence: TGTGCCAGCAGTTCCTCCGGGACAGGCTCCTACGAGCAGTACTTC. It encodes CASSSSGTGSYEQYF. Based on the CDR3 plus reference TRBV28 and TRBJ2-7, the full variable domain is DVKVTQSSRYLVKRTGEKVFLECVQDMDHENMFWYRQDPGLGLRLIYFSYDVKMKEKGDIPEGYSVSREKKERFSLILESASTNQTSMYLCASSSSGTGSYEQYFGPGTRLTVT.

CDR3 sequence (DNA): TGCGCCAGCAGCTTGGAGCAGGGGGTAGGTCCCCAGCATTTT. Translation: CASSLEQGVGPQHF. The chain links TRBV5-1 to TRBJ1-5; 7 nucleotides align to TRBD1. The CDR3 consists of 14 residues. From germline, CDR1 is SGHRS and CDR2 YFSETQ. The ends lost 0 bases at V and 10 bases at J; junction bases unmatched: 7.

CDR3 nucleotides: TGCGCCAGCAGCCTGCCGACGGACACTAGCACAGATACGCAGTATTTT. Amino acid sequence: CASSLPTDTSTDTQYF. The chain carries TRBV5-1 and TRBJ2-3; a possible D gene is TRBD1 (5 bases). The CDR3 is made up of 16 amino acids. The ends were cut back, 4 bases at V and 0 bases at J, with 15 bases in the middle. Germline V gives CDR1 SGHRS, CDR2 YFSETQ.

The V call is TRBV14, the J call TRBJ2-1; 8 nucleotides line up with TRBD2. Germline assignment: CDR1 SGHDN and CDR2 FVKESK. V lost 4 bases, J lost 1 base, and 6 bases stayed unmatched. This CDR3 region has 16 residues. The CDR3, as DNA: TGTGCCAGCAGCCGACACGGGACTAGTTCCTACAATGAGCAGTTCTTC. Protein: CASSRHGTSSYNEQFF.

The chain carries TRBV27 and TRBJ1-5; TRBD1 matches at 8 bases. V gave up 0 bases and J gave up 5 bases; unmatched junction bases: 6. CDR1 MNHEY and CDR2 SMNVEV come from the germline V gene (reference sequence). The CDR3 runs to 16 residues. This CDR3 reads CASSLSPGGGDQPQHF. The CDR3 DNA is TGTGCCAGCAGTTTATCCCCAGGGGGCGGTGATCAGCCCCAGCATTTT.

This clone occurred a few times. Other DNA sequences in this specimen translate into the identical CDR3. This chain uses TRBV28 with TRBJ2-7; D gene uncertain. This CDR3 is built from 14 residues. Between the trimmed V and J ends, which lost 2 bases and 0 bases, there was a span of 8 bases. From germline, CDR1 is MDHEN and CDR2 SYDVKM. CDR3 region: CASSLGGISYEQYF. The CDR3, as DNA: TGTGCCAGCAGTTTAGGCGGCATCTCCTACGAGCAGTACTTC.

The genes are TRBV12-3 or TRBV12-4 and TRBJ1-1; 9 bases agree with TRBD1. After removal of 6 bases from V and 8 bases from J, the junction contained 7 bases not matched to a gene. CDR3 size: 13 residues. The CDR3 DNA reads as TGTGCCAGCAGCCGGACAGGGGACGGAGAAGCTTTCTTT. Translation: CASSRTGDGEAFF.

The V call is TRBV4-1, the J call TRBJ1-4; 7 nucleotides agree with TRBD1. The CDR3 has 16 amino acids. CDR1 is MGHRA and CDR2 is YSYEKL in the germline V gene. V lost 3 bases to trimming and J lost 7 bases; unmatched junction nucleotides: 11. DNA of the CDR3: TGCGCCAGCAGCCAGGGTCCGGGACAGAAGACTGAAAAACTGTTTTTT. This translates into CASSQGPGQKTEKLFF.

This clone was detected a few times. This sequence joins TRBV27 and TRBJ1-5; TRBD1 is a possible D gene (5 bases). In germline, CDR1 is MNHEY, CDR2 SMNVEV (reference sequence). This CDR3 contains 16 residues. The ends were cut back, 3 bases at V and 1 base at J, with 13 bases in the middle. CDR3 nucleotides: TGTGCCAGCAGTTTCAAGGGGCCTTGGAGCAATCAGCCCCAGCATTTT. This codes for CASSFKGPWSNQPQHF.

This chain connects TRBV16 to TRBJ2-3; 9 bases line up with TRBD1. CDR3 length: 17 residues. CDR1 and CDR2 (germline): KGHSY, FQNENV. V trimming: 1 base; J trimming: 2 bases; junction bases outside the gene matches: 7. CDR3 protein: CASSQWAGTGPTDTQYF. The CDR3 bases are TGTGCCAGCAGCCAATGGGCCGGGACAGGGCCCACAGATACGCAGTATTTT.